The 32 T cell receptor beta chains below all came from one sample that was sequenced in a study of blood T cell repertoires in COVID-19 (dated by TCRdb to 2018 to 2021). Library construction relied on the immunoSEQ multiplex PCR assay. Imported from immuneACCESS, the table was reduced by TCRdb to in-frame sequences with V and J called. These copies leave out some clones; in studies compared against another copy, an unresolved V gene accounts for under half, and the cause of the remainder is not known. In this sample the table shows hundreds of thousands of clones, approximately 90% of which occur a single time. About 3% of the sample lies in the top ten. Source material: peripheral blood. Every receptor here comes from a man aged 18 to 30 with active or convalescent COVID-19.

The V gene is TRBV24-1, the J gene TRBJ2-1; TRBD2 agrees at 10 bases. V lost 5 bases to trimming and J lost 2 bases; unmatched junction nucleotides: 5. Germline CDR1 KGHDR, CDR2 SFDVKD. This CDR3 is built from 16 residues. This chain's CDR3 is CATSGSLAGTYNEQFF. The CDR3 DNA reads TGTGCCACCAGTGGGTCACTAGCGGGAACCTACAATGAGCAGTTCTTC.

The chain carries TRBV11-2 and TRBJ2-5, with D perhaps matching TRBD1 (5 bases). The CDR3 has 16 amino acids. The germline V and J ends were trimmed by 5 bases and 1 base, with 17 bases remaining between them. From germline, CDR1 is SGHAT and CDR2 FQNNGV. The CDR3 region has the DNA TGTGCCAGCAGCCCCCGCCCTCCCAGGGCCCAAGAGACCCAGTACTTC. This encodes CASSPRPPRAQETQYF.

The gene calls are TRBV30 and TRBJ1-6; 12 bases fit TRBD1. Unmatched junction bases numbered 1, after V lost 3 bases and J lost 10 bases. The CDR3 loop spans 13 amino acids. Germline assignment: CDR1 GTSNPN and CDR2 SVGIG (reference sequence). CDR3 sequence (DNA): TGTGCCTGGAGAGGGACAGGGGGCTCACCCCTCCACTTT. Its protein product is CAWRGTGGSPLHF.

V usage is TRBV27 and J usage is TRBJ2-7; D is possibly TRBD2 (7 bases). Trimming removed 5 bases from V and 4 bases from J, with 18 bases in between. This CDR3 spans 15 amino acids. Germline V gene data show CDR1 as MNHEY and CDR2 as SMNVEV (reference sequence). The CDR3 protein is CASSPGGGGGYEQYF. CDR3 DNA: TGTGCCAGCAGTCCCGGGGGAGGGGGTGGTTACGAGCAGTACTTC.

This clone was counted once. The chain recombines TRBV7-9 with TRBJ1-2; 8 bases agree with TRBD1. CDR1 and CDR2 from the germline V gene are SEHNR and FQNEAQ (reference sequence). The V and J ends lost 6 bases and 1 base, in that order; junction bases with no gene match: 4. The CDR3 loop spans 14 amino acids. The CDR3 loop is CASRGQGRNYGYTF. The CDR3 coding sequence is TGTGCCAGCAGAGGACAGGGCCGTAACTATGGCTACACCTTC.

This chain links TRBV7-2 with TRBJ2-3, with TRBD2 identical over 14 bases. The CDR3 runs to 16 residues. V lost 5 bases to trimming and J lost 7 bases; unmatched junction nucleotides: 8. Germline lookup yields CDR1 SGHTA and CDR2 FQGNSA. As DNA, the CDR3 is TGTGCCAGCAGCCCCTTGGGGACTAGCGGGAGTCATACGCAGTATTTT. Protein sequence: CASSPLGTSGSHTQYF.

This clone was seen once. This chain connects TRBV6-6 to TRBJ2-1, with 7 bases aligning to TRBD2. The CDR3 totals 15 residues. The V gene's germline CDR1 is MNHNY and CDR2 SVGAGI (reference sequence). Trimming cost V 2 bases and J 4 bases; bases outside gene matches: 5. The CDR3 nucleotides read TGTGCCAGCAGTTACGGCGGGAGCCGGTACAATGAGCAGTTCTTC. Residues: CASSYGGSRYNEQFF.

The chain recombines TRBV9 with TRBJ2-7; D might be TRBD2 (7 bases). CDR1 SGDLS and CDR2 YYNGEE come from the germline V gene. V dropped 0 bases and J dropped 2 bases, with 12 bases sitting between them. The CDR3 loop spans 15 amino acids. The CDR3 region has the DNA TGTGCCAGCAGCGTAGCGGGGGGCTCGACCTACGAGCAGTACTTC. Its translation is CASSVAGGSTYEQYF.

This clone showed up just a few times. This rearrangement joins TRBV5-5 to TRBJ1-6; D might be TRBD1 (6 bases). Trimming shortened V by 1 base and J by 7 bases, and 15 bases separated the two germline ends. The CDR3 has 16 amino acids. Germline-derived CDR1 and CDR2 are SGHKS and YYEKEE (reference sequence). The DNA of the CDR3 is TGTGCCAGCAGCTTGAGTCCGACAGGCTCGAATTCACCCCTCCACTTT. This codes for CASSLSPTGSNSPLHF.

This clone was seen a single time. This chain joins TRBV25-1 and TRBJ1-6; no clear D. CDR1 MGHDK and CDR2 SYGVNS come from the germline V gene. V lost 0 bases to trimming and J lost 8 bases, with 8 bases between them. The CDR3 is 14 amino acids. CDR3 protein: CASSEYPNYSPLHF. As DNA, the CDR3 is TGTGCCAGCAGTGAATATCCCAACTATTCACCCCTCCACTTT.

The rearrangement uses TRBV25-1 and TRBJ1-2, with D maybe TRBD1 (5 bases). The CDR3 is made up of 15 amino acids. Per the germline V gene, CDR1 is MGHDK and CDR2 is SYGVNS. The V gene lost 5 bases and the J gene lost 8 bases, with 21 bases spanning the gap. CDR3 protein: CASSTSVGQGLGYTF. Here the CDR3 DNA reads TGTGCCAGCAGTACCTCCGTGGGGCAGGGCCTCGGCTACACCTTC.

This rearrangement joins TRBV11-2 to TRBJ1-3, with D unclear. V lost 1 base and J lost 0, with 13 bases in between. The CDR3 spans 17 residues. The germline V gene has CDR1 SGHAT and CDR2 FQNNGV. The CDR3 nucleotides are TGTGCCAGCAGCTTAGCGGGCGGGAGATACTCTGGAAACACCATATATTTT. It encodes CASSLAGGRYSGNTIYF.

This chain connects TRBV28 to TRBJ2-7; tentative D call: TRBD1 (6 bases). Per the germline V gene, CDR1 is MDHEN and CDR2 is SYDVKM. This CDR3 is built from 15 residues. Trimming stripped 8 bases from V and 1 base from J, with 18 bases between. CDR3 sequence reads: CASGSQGLGSYEQYF. In nucleotides, the CDR3 is TGTGCCAGCGGCTCACAGGGCTTAGGTTCCTACGAGCAGTACTTC. Using reference TRBV28 and TRBJ2-7 for the parts outside the CDR3, the full variable domain is DVKVTQSSRYLVKRTGEKVFLECVQDMDHENMFWYRQDPGLGLRLIYFSYDVKMKEKGDIPEGYSVSREKKERFSLILESASTNQTSMYLCASGSQGLGSYEQYFGPGTRLTVT.

The chain couples TRBV6-6 to TRBJ2-1; D may be TRBD2 (7 bases). The CDR3 consists of 14 residues. With 9 bases removed from V and 8 bases from J, the gap between germline ends came to 20 bases. The germline V gene encodes CDR1 MNHNY and CDR2 SVGAGI (reference sequence). The CDR3 sequence: CASKGGGRLHEQFF. The CDR3 coding sequence is TGTGCCAGTAAGGGGGGGGGCCGTTTACATGAGCAGTTCTTC.

The chain combines TRBV3-1 (or the pseudogene TRBV3-2) with TRBJ1-2; possible D gene TRBD1, 6 bases. V lost 4 bases, J lost 8 bases, and 17 bases lay in between. Per germline, CDR1 LGHDT and CDR2 YNNKEL (reference sequence). CDR3 length: 14 amino acids. CDR3 sequence: CASSPTVGQGGYTF. In DNA, the CDR3 is TGTGCCAGCAGCCCGACAGTGGGCCAGGGGGGCTACACCTTC.

The chain links TRBV3-1 (or the pseudogene TRBV3-2) to TRBJ1-1; 10 positions match TRBD1. Germline V lookup: CDR1 LGHDT, CDR2 YNNKEL (reference sequence). V gave up 3 bases and J gave up 5 bases; unmatched junction bases: 12. The CDR3 is made up of 17 amino acids. The CDR3 loop is CASSQPTGGALRTEAFF. The CDR3 DNA reads TGTGCCAGCAGCCAGCCGACAGGGGGCGCCTTGAGGACTGAAGCTTTCTTT.

This chain connects TRBV6-2 or TRBV6-3 to TRBJ1-3, with no clear D. The CDR3 is 15 residues long. The V end lost 1 base, the J end lost 0 bases, and 7 bases lay between the germline ends. From germline, CDR1 is MNHEY and CDR2 SVGEGT. CDR3 sequence reads: CASSYFAFSGNTIYF. In nucleotides, the CDR3 is TGTGCCAGCAGTTACTTCGCGTTCTCTGGAAACACCATATATTTT.

The chain carries TRBV18 and TRBJ2-2; no clear D. Per the germline V gene, CDR1 is KGHSH and CDR2 is LQKENI. There are 18 residues in the CDR3. Trimming left V 6 bases short and J 2 bases short, with 22 bases between. The CDR3 loop reads CASSLMSPVLSNTGELFF. CDR3 bases: TGTGCCAGCTCTTTAATGAGCCCGGTCTTATCCAACACCGGGGAGCTGTTTTTT.

The chain carries TRBV19 and TRBJ1-2; weak D call: TRBD1 (6 bases). Germline CDR1 reads LNHDA; CDR2 reads SQIVND (reference sequence). Trimming cost V 11 bases and J 3 bases, with 10 bases left between them. The length of the CDR3 is 11 residues. CDR3 coding DNA: TGTGCCTCGGACAGCTACTATGGCTACACCTTC. Protein product: CASDSYYGYTF. The whole variable domain, remainder taken from reference TRBV19 and TRBJ1-2, is DGGITQSPKYLFRKEGQNVTLSCEQNLNHDAMYWYRQDPGQGLRLIYYSQIVNDFQKGDIAEGYSVSREKKESFPLTVTSAQKNPTAFYLCASDSYYGYTFGSGTRLTVV.

The J gene is TRBJ1-5, the V gene TRBV7-2; no definite D call. The CDR3 loop spans 16 amino acids. Germline CDR1 SGHTA, CDR2 FQGNSA. The V end lost 1 base, the J end lost 1 base, and 11 bases lay between the germline ends. The CDR3 sequence is CASSLGAGTSNQPQHF. The CDR3, as DNA: TGTGCCAGCAGCTTAGGCGCAGGTACGAGCAATCAGCCCCAGCATTTT.

The rearrangement joins TRBV27 to TRBJ2-7, with 8 bases fitting TRBD2. The CDR3 extends over 14 amino acids. Germline trimming cut 3 bases from V and 3 bases from J; bases unmatched to any gene: 4. Germline V lookup: CDR1 MNHEY, CDR2 SMNVEV (reference sequence). The CDR3 loop reads CASSFFAGGYEQYF. For the CDR3, the DNA is TGTGCCAGCAGTTTCTTTGCGGGAGGCTACGAGCAGTACTTC.

The rearrangement uses TRBV19 and TRBJ2-1; 7 nucleotides align to TRBD2. There are 15 residues in the CDR3. Unmatched junction bases numbered 3, after V lost 4 bases and J lost 0 bases. The germline CDR1 and CDR2 sequences are LNHDA and SQIVND (reference sequence). This CDR3 reads CASSRVAGSYNEQFF. Written as DNA, the CDR3 is TGTGCCAGTAGTAGGGTAGCGGGCTCCTACAATGAGCAGTTCTTC.

The chain combines TRBV5-1 with TRBJ1-1; 8 nucleotides line up with TRBD1. The CDR3 is 15 residues long. V was pared by 0 bases and J by 6 bases, with 7 bases of the junction left unmatched. The germline gives CDR1 SGHRS, CDR2 YFSETQ. As DNA, the CDR3 is TGCGCCAGCAGCTTGGCCGCAGGGGGCCCGGCTGAAGCTTTCTTT. This gives the protein CASSLAAGGPAEAFF.

The rearrangement uses TRBV6-5 and TRBJ2-1; possible D gene TRBD2, 5 bases. With 0 bases removed from V and 0 bases from J, the gap between germline ends came to 9 bases. The CDR3 extends over 16 amino acids. Germline V gene data show CDR1 as MNHEY and CDR2 as SVGAGI. The CDR3 DNA reads TGTGCCAGCAGTTACTCGAGCAGCGGCTCCTACAATGAGCAGTTCTTC. Its translation is CASSYSSSGSYNEQFF.

The chain employs TRBV7-2 and TRBJ2-7; D not resolved. V shed 2 bases and J shed 2 bases, with 10 bases lying between them. Looked up from germline, CDR1 is SGHTA and CDR2 is FQGNSA. The CDR3 has 14 amino acids. CDR3 region: CASSLRRETYEQYF. CDR3 DNA: TGTGCCAGCAGCTTACGGAGAGAAACCTACGAGCAGTACTTC.

CDR3 loop: CASSPPGQGNYGYTF. The CDR3, as DNA: TGTGCCAGCTCACCACCGGGACAGGGAAACTATGGCTACACCTTC. This chain links TRBV18 with TRBJ1-2, with 9 positions matching TRBD1. J lost 2 bases, V lost 0 bases, and 1 base had no gene match. From germline, CDR1 is KGHSH and CDR2 LQKENI. There are 15 residues in the CDR3.

The chain carries TRBV14 and TRBJ2-2; 13 bases fit TRBD2. The CDR3 is 21 residues long. CDR1 is SGHDN and CDR2 is FVKESK in the germline V gene. J lost 1 base, V lost 3 bases, and 14 bases had no gene match. The CDR3 reads CASSQDPVGLAGVWNTGELFF. The CDR3 DNA reads TGTGCCAGCAGCCAGGACCCCGTCGGACTAGCGGGAGTATGGAACACCGGGGAGCTGTTTTTT.

The chain employs TRBV29-1 and TRBJ1-2, with a weak D call TRBD1 (6 bases). CDR3 length: 11 amino acids. Looked up from germline, CDR1 is SQVTM and CDR2 is ANQGSEA. Trimming took off 3 bases at V and 6 bases at J, with 8 bases between the two ends. CDR3 protein: CSVDRTDGYTF. DNA of the CDR3: TGCAGCGTTGACAGGACAGATGGCTACACCTTC.

The chain is built from TRBV21-1 and TRBJ1-4; the D call in the table, TRBD1, was not verified against the DNA. TRBV21-1 represents a pseudogene. The CDR3 sequence is 17 residues long. CDR3 sequence: CASSKAGQGAYGEKLFF. CDR3 nucleotide sequence: TGTGCCAGCAGCAAAGCGGGACAGGGGGCCTATGGGGAAAAACTGTTTTTT.

The genes are TRBV19 and TRBJ1-6; tentative D call: TRBD1 (6 bases). The germline CDR1 and CDR2 sequences are LNHDA and SQIVND (reference sequence). V was shortened by 4 bases and J by 9 bases, with 22 bases between the two germline ends. CDR3 size: 17 residues. CDR3 amino acids: CASSTDTGTRSGSPLHF. The CDR3 nucleotides are TGTGCCAGTAGTACTGACACCGGGACAAGGAGCGGTTCACCCCTCCACTTT.

A single count supports this clone. The chain couples TRBV28 to TRBJ1-2, with D hard to call. This CDR3 contains 12 residues. V was clipped by 10 bases and J by 2 bases, with 11 bases between them. Germline V gene data show CDR1 as MDHEN and CDR2 as SYDVKM. The DNA of the CDR3 is TGTGCCACCCATGCGGGGAACTATGGCTACACCTTC. Its translation is CATHAGNYGYTF.

The chain carries TRBV27 and TRBJ1-2; possibly TRBD1 for D (5 bases). V lost 0 bases to trimming and J lost 1 base, with 9 bases between them. The CDR3 has 15 residues. The V gene's germline CDR1 is MNHEY and CDR2 SMNVEV (reference sequence). As DNA, the CDR3 is TGTGCCAGCAGTTTATCTTCAGGGCTTAACTATGGCTACACCTTC. Amino acids: CASSLSSGLNYGYTF.